The 21 T cell receptor beta chains below all came from one sample that was sequenced in a study of T-cell reconstitution after alpha-beta-depleted transplantation in children. Library preparation (for TCRbeta) was performed with unique molecular identifiers. Via MiXCR, TCRdb re-called the PCR reads, giving one row per CDR3 protein. The sample has 150,000 to 200,000 distinct CDR3 sequences, 11% seen once. This sample comprised PBMCs, obtained before TCRalphabeta/CD19-depleted stem cell transplant. These receptors originate from a boy younger than 10 with acute myeloid leukemia, due to receive a stem cell transplant.

This clonotype showed up many times. The chain couples TRBV28 to TRBJ2-5, with D possibly being TRBD2 (6 bases). This CDR3 is built from 13 residues. The germline V gene has CDR1 MDHEN and CDR2 SYDVKM. The V and J ends lost 5 bases and 2 bases respectively, with 9 bases between them. The CDR3 bases are TGTGCCAGCAGTGTGGGACTGCAAGAGACCCAGTACTTC. The encoded protein is CASSVGLQETQYF.

This clonotype was observed at least ten times. V is TRBV18 and J is TRBJ2-1; TRBD1 matches 9 bases. Unmatched junction bases numbered 9, after V lost 3 bases and J lost 3 bases. CDR1 is KGHSH and CDR2 is LQKENI in the germline V gene. The CDR3 runs 17 residues. Here the CDR3 DNA reads TGTGCCAGCTCACCGGGAACCGGGACAGGGAGCTACAATGAGCAGTTCTTC. Translation gives CASSPGTGTGSYNEQFF.

This clonotype was detected many times. The chain is built from TRBV19 and TRBJ1-5; 10 nucleotides agree with TRBD1. J was trimmed by 5 bases and V by 7 bases; bases with no gene match: 2. From germline, CDR1 is LNHDA and CDR2 SQIVND (reference sequence). The CDR3 has 13 amino acids. CDR3 sequence reads: CASNDRGHQPQHF. CDR3 nucleotide sequence: TGTGCCAGTAACGACAGGGGGCATCAGCCCCAGCATTTT.

This clonotype was seen at least ten times. The gene calls are TRBV7-9 and TRBJ2-1, with 8 positions matching TRBD2. Trimming at V came to 11 bases and at J to 10 bases, leaving 10 bases not matched to a gene. The CDR3 covers 12 residues. Germline V gene lookup returns CDR1 SEHNR and CDR2 FQNEAQ (reference sequence). The CDR3 reads CAYDGGAKEQFF. DNA of the CDR3: TGTGCCTACGACGGGGGGGCCAAGGAGCAGTTCTTC.

Only a few counts were recorded for this clonotype. The chain is built from TRBV18 and TRBJ2-7, with 7 bases that match TRBD1. The V gene end was trimmed by 4 bases and the J gene end by 7 bases; junction bases not matched to a gene: 13. From germline, CDR1 is KGHSH and CDR2 LQKENI. This CDR3 region has 15 residues. The CDR3 nucleotides read TGTGCCAGCTCACTTCTCGGGACAGATATCTATGAGCAGTACTTC. Protein sequence: CASSLLGTDIYEQYF.

In this sample, this clonotype turned up many times. The chain links TRBV20-1 to TRBJ1-2, with 8 positions matching TRBD1. Trimming removed 4 bases from V and 7 bases from J; junction bases left unmatched: 5. This CDR3 is built from 12 residues. Germline-derived CDR1 and CDR2 are DFQATT and SNEGSKA (reference sequence). The CDR3 loop reads CSATGGSGGYTF. The CDR3 DNA follows: TGCAGTGCTACAGGGGGCTCCGGTGGCTACACCTTC.

In the case of this clonotype: This clone may be a read error of a much larger clone one base away. The chain employs TRBV6-4 and TRBJ2-6; D gene uncertain. The V gene lost 6 bases and the J gene lost 2 bases, with 8 bases spanning the gap. The CDR3 consists of 14 residues. The germline V gene encodes CDR1 MRHNA and CDR2 SNTAGT. The CDR3 protein is CASSQFPGANVLTF. CDR3 in DNA: TGTGCCAGCAGCCAGTTCCCTGGGGCCAACGTCCTGACTTTC.

This clonotype has at least ten counts. This chain links TRBV28 with TRBJ1-5; perhaps TRBD1 as D (5 bases). The V and J ends lost 1 base and 0 bases respectively, with 13 bases between them. The CDR3 is made up of 17 amino acids. The germline gives CDR1 MDHEN, CDR2 SYDVKM. CDR3 sequence: CASSLSFFRASNQPQHF. DNA of the CDR3: TGTGCCAGCAGTTTATCATTCTTCAGGGCTAGCAATCAGCCCCAGCATTTT.

This clonotype was seen ten or more times. The chain joins TRBV27 to TRBJ1-1, with 10 bases fitting TRBD1. The CDR3 runs to 17 residues. Germline CDR1 reads MNHEY; CDR2 reads SMNVEV (reference sequence). V gave up 4 bases and J gave up 2 bases; unmatched junction bases: 10. CDR3 in DNA: TGTGCCAGCAGTTCCCCGGGCGGGGACAGGGGAAACACTGAAGCTTTCTTT. This sequence encodes CASSSPGGDRGNTEAFF.

A remark on this clonotype: This could be a read error, since a much larger clone is one nucleotide away. V usage is TRBV20-1 and J usage is TRBJ1-1; D may be TRBD1 (5 bases). The CDR3 runs 13 residues. Germline V gene sequence: CDR1 DFQATT, CDR2 SNEGSKA (reference sequence). Written as DNA, the CDR3 is TGCAGTGCTAGAAGGGACCCGAACACTGGAGCTTTCTTT. This gives the protein CSARRDPNTGAFF.

The sample holds many counts of this clonotype. The chain carries TRBV6-4 and TRBJ2-3, with a tentative D call TRBD2 (7 bases). The CDR3 has 15 amino acids. V lost 5 bases to trimming and J lost 3 bases, with 15 bases between them. CDR1 and CDR2 (germline): MRHNA, SNTAGT. CDR3 region: CASSLWGGGTDTQYF. DNA for the CDR3: TGTGCCAGCAGTCTTTGGGGGGGCGGAACAGATACGCAGTATTTT.

This clonotype was seen at least ten times. The chain employs TRBV20-1 and TRBJ2-6; TRBD2 is a possible D gene (6 bases). The CDR3 has 15 amino acids. Trimming removed 1 base from V and 1 base from J, with 8 bases in between. Germline V gives CDR1 DFQATT, CDR2 SNEGSKA (reference sequence). Written as DNA, the CDR3 is TGCAGTGCTAGAGCGGGAGTTTCTGGGGCCAACGTCCTGACTTTC. It is translated as CSARAGVSGANVLTF.

This clonotype was recorded many times. The chain combines TRBV7-3 with TRBJ2-3; TRBD1 matches 10 bases. V shed 4 bases and J 7 bases; nucleotides not matched to a gene: 2. The CDR3 extends over 13 amino acids. In germline, CDR1 is SGHTA, CDR2 FQGTGA. CDR3 residues: CASSSGQGNTQYF. The CDR3 DNA reads as TGTGCCAGCAGCTCGGGACAGGGGAATACGCAGTATTTT.

This clonotype has ten or more counts. The chain couples TRBV12-3 or TRBV12-4 to TRBJ1-4, with a possible D match to TRBD1 (6 bases). The CDR3 is made up of 15 amino acids. Trimming removed 6 bases at V and 0 bases at J, with 11 bases between. The CDR3 spells CASSAGGSTNEKLFF. CDR3 DNA: TGTGCCAGCAGCGCGGGGGGCTCAACTAATGAAAAACTGTTTTTT.

This clonotype was counted many times. The V gene is TRBV2, the J gene TRBJ1-5, with 8 positions matching TRBD1. The CDR3 length is 16 residues. Trimming took 2 bases from V and 3 from J; bases not matched to a gene: 6. CDR1 and CDR2 (germline): SNHLY, FYNNEI. The CDR3 DNA is TGTGCCAGCAGTGAAAGGAAGGGACAGGCCAATCAGCCCCAGCATTTT. As protein: CASSERKGQANQPQHF.

The sample holds many counts of this clonotype. The chain is built from TRBV7-9 and TRBJ1-5, with 9 bases identical to TRBD1. CDR3 size: 15 residues. J lost 4 bases, V lost 3 bases, and 4 bases had no gene match. CDR1 and CDR2 from the germline V gene are SEHNR and FQNEAQ (reference sequence). CDR3 in amino acids: CASSFGQGLNQPQHF. The CDR3 DNA reads TGTGCCAGCAGCTTTGGACAGGGGCTAAATCAGCCCCAGCATTTT.

In this sample, this clonotype turned up many times. The V and J genes are TRBV28 and TRBJ2-1; the D gene is possibly TRBD2 (5 bases). V was shortened by 1 base and J by 9 bases, with 10 bases between the two germline ends. CDR1 and CDR2 from the germline V gene are MDHEN and SYDVKM. The CDR3 covers 13 residues. In DNA form, the CDR3 reads TGTGCCAGCAGTTTATCGGGGTTAACTGAGCAGTTCTTC. Translating it yields CASSLSGLTEQFF.

This clonotype was observed many times. The chain couples TRBV12-3 or TRBV12-4 to TRBJ1-1, with 8 bases that match TRBD1. CDR3 length: 15 residues. With V trimmed by 5 bases and J by 7 bases, 12 bases remained unmatched. CDR3 region: CASSPSQGAGSEAFF. CDR3 DNA: TGTGCCAGCAGTCCGAGTCAGGGGGCTGGGAGTGAAGCTTTCTTT.

This clonotype came up many times. This chain joins TRBV24-1 and TRBJ2-1, with TRBD1 matching over 10 bases. Germline loops: CDR1 KGHDR, CDR2 SFDVKD. The J segment lost 4 bases and the V segment lost 4 bases, leaving 12 bases of the junction unmatched. The CDR3 has 18 residues. CDR3 protein: CATSDPTTGQGGYNEQFF. The CDR3 nucleotides read TGTGCCACCAGTGACCCCACAACCGGACAGGGGGGTTACAATGAGCAGTTCTTC.

This clonotype was detected ten times or more. The rearrangement joins TRBV5-4 to TRBJ2-2, with no clear D. Germline CDR1 and CDR2: SGHNT and YYREEE (reference sequence). Trimming cost V 3 bases and J 2 bases, with 11 bases left between them. The CDR3 spans 15 residues. Here the CDR3 reads CASSSRPENTGELFF. The CDR3 DNA reads TGTGCCAGCAGCTCCCGACCGGAAAACACCGGGGAGCTGTTTTTT.

Notes on this clonotype: Given a much more abundant clone one base away, this may be a read error. CDR3 amino acids: CAISATGGDGQPQHF. As DNA, the CDR3 is TGTGCCATCAGCGCGACAGGGGGCGACGGTCAGCCCCAGCATTTT. The chain uses TRBV3-1 and TRBJ1-5; 10 nucleotides agree with TRBD1. Germline lookup yields CDR1 LGHDT and CDR2 YNNKEL (reference sequence). The CDR3 runs 15 residues.